Listed here are 15 T cell receptor beta chains from one sample, sequenced in a study of Ad26.COV2.S vaccination and SARS-CoV-2 variants. Only in-frame clones appear in the TCRdb table, and some are missing; sequencing was by immunoSEQ multiplex PCR. The table has about 680,000 clones, 70% to 90% seen once; the top ten hold roughly 1.5%. Treatment of the sample: around 19 received Ad26.COV2.S at low or high dose, single or two shots; about five received placebo; per-sample allocation not given. Sampling took place 63 days after the first vaccine or placebo injection. The sample was peripheral blood, taken in a trial of Ad26.COV2.S vaccine versus placebo. The receptors come from a person aged 18 to 65 who received the Ad26.COV2.S COVID-19 vaccine or a placebo.

The chain links TRBV10-3 to TRBJ2-7; TRBD2 is a possible D gene (6 bases). Trimming left V 6 bases short and J 6 bases short, with 24 bases between. CDR3 length: 16 amino acids. Germline CDR1 ENHRY, CDR2 SYGVKD. The CDR3 bases are TGTGCCATCAGCCCCCACACCCCGGGTGACGGGGGCGAGCAGTACTTC. Protein sequence: CAISPHTPGDGGEQYF.

V and J are TRBV3-1 (or the pseudogene TRBV3-2) and TRBJ2-5; TRBD1 matches 7 bases. V lost 1 base and J lost 3; bases outside the gene matches: 5. The CDR3 runs to 15 residues. Germline CDR1 is LGHDT and CDR2 is YNNKEL (reference sequence). The CDR3 DNA follows: TGTGCCAGCAGCCAAGGGTTGACAGGGAAAGAGACCCAGTACTTC. Its protein is CASSQGLTGKETQYF.

The chain recombines TRBV30 with TRBJ1-3; unclear D gene. V lost 0 bases to trimming and J lost 4 bases, with 4 bases between them. The germline V gene has CDR1 GTSNPN and CDR2 SVGIG (reference sequence). This CDR3 spans 12 amino acids. CDR3 region: CAWSVQGNTIYF. The CDR3 nucleotides read TGTGCCTGGAGTGTTCAGGGAAACACCATATATTTT.

The chain links TRBV7-9 to TRBJ2-7, with a weak D call TRBD2 (5 bases). The CDR3 has 14 amino acids. CDR1 is SEHNR, CDR2 FQNEAQ, per germline (reference sequence). The V gene lost 5 bases and the J gene lost 0 bases, with 11 bases spanning the gap. The DNA for the CDR3 is TGTGCCAGCAGCCCTCCCGGGATCTCCTACGAGCAGTACTTC. Protein: CASSPPGISYEQYF.

The chain employs TRBV5-1 and TRBJ2-1, with D perhaps assigned TRBD1 or TRBD2 (5 bases each). CDR1 is SGHRS and CDR2 is YFSETQ in the germline V gene. The CDR3 runs 15 residues. Between the trimmed V and J ends, which lost 4 bases and 5 bases, there was a span of 16 bases. As DNA, the CDR3 is TGCGCCAGCAGCCCCCCGAGGGGATCGGACAATGAGCAGTTCTTC. Its protein is CASSPPRGSDNEQFF.

V and J are TRBV19 and TRBJ1-5; no reliable D call. The CDR3 extends over 16 amino acids. The ends were cut back, 3 bases at V and 3 bases at J, with 15 bases in the middle. Germline assignment: CDR1 LNHDA and CDR2 SQIVND (reference sequence). CDR3 loop: CASSIDSWPSNQPQHF. CDR3 in DNA: TGTGCCAGTAGTATTGATTCGTGGCCCTCCAATCAGCCCCAGCATTTT.

This clone has a handful of counts. The chain couples TRBV19 to TRBJ2-6; D is possibly TRBD1 (5 bases). V lost 7 bases and J lost 3, with 16 bases in between. This CDR3 has 16 amino acids. CDR1 LNHDA and CDR2 SQIVND come from the germline V gene (reference sequence). CDR3 in amino acids: CASTPQGSFGANVLTF. For the CDR3, the DNA is TGTGCCAGTACCCCCCAGGGAAGTTTTGGGGCCAACGTCCTGACTTTC.

The chain links TRBV20-1 to TRBJ2-2; D is perhaps TRBD1 or TRBD2 (5 bases each). The CDR3 totals 17 residues. Trimming stripped 3 bases from V and 6 bases from J, with 23 bases between. Germline-derived CDR1 and CDR2 are DFQATT and SNEGSKA (reference sequence). The chain's CDR3 is CSASRDQLGLFSGELFF. CDR3 sequence (DNA): TGCAGTGCTAGTCGGGACCAGTTGGGGTTGTTCTCCGGGGAGCTGTTTTTT.

This chain connects TRBV6-6 to TRBJ1-5, with unresolved D. CDR1 and CDR2 (germline): MNHNY, SVGAGI (reference sequence). Trimming left V 1 base short and J 2 bases short, with 9 bases between. This CDR3 is 15 amino acids long. The CDR3: CASSYWGDGNQPQHF. The CDR3 region has the DNA TGTGCCAGCAGTTACTGGGGAGACGGCAATCAGCCCCAGCATTTT.

This clone was counted once. This chain connects TRBV7-9 to TRBJ2-3; D unresolved. Germline CDR1 is SEHNR and CDR2 is FQNEAQ (reference sequence). Trimming took 4 bases from V and 0 from J, leaving 11 bases between them. CDR3 size: 15 residues. CDR3 bases: TGTGCCAGCAGCTCAACCGCCGGGAGCACAGATACGCAGTATTTT. Protein: CASSSTAGSTDTQYF.

This clone is a singleton in its sample. J is TRBJ2-3 and V is TRBV4-2; TRBD2 aligns across 8 bases. The germline gives CDR1 LGHNA, CDR2 YNFKEQ. The CDR3 consists of 17 residues. V dropped 1 base and J dropped 5; count of bases not matched to a gene: 11. The CDR3 nucleotides are TGTGCCAGCAGCCAAGTAGGAACCCGGGGGGGTCAAGATACGCAGTATTTT. Protein product: CASSQVGTRGGQDTQYF.

Concerning this clone itself: Other DNA sequences in the sample encode the same CDR3. The genes are TRBV12-3 or TRBV12-4 and TRBJ1-2, with D possibly being TRBD1 (5 bases). Trimming shortened V by 6 bases and J by 8 bases, and 16 bases separated the two germline ends. The CDR3 has 13 amino acids. The CDR3 spells CASSLGQGVGYTF. For the CDR3, the DNA is TGTGCCAGCAGCCTGGGGCAGGGAGTAGGCTACACCTTC.

V is TRBV5-1 and J is TRBJ2-2; D remains ambiguous. V was shortened by 6 bases and J by 5 bases, with 8 bases between the two germline ends. Germline loops: CDR1 SGHRS, CDR2 YFSETQ. The CDR3 spans 12 residues. The CDR3 protein is CASKKATGELFF. The CDR3 region has the DNA TGCGCCAGCAAAAAGGCTACCGGGGAGCTGTTTTTT. The full variable domain, completed using reference TRBV5-1 and TRBJ2-2, is KAGVTQTPRYLIKTRGQQVTLSCSPISGHRSVSWYQQTPGQGLQFLFEYFSETQRNKGNFPGRFSGRQFSNSRSEMNVSTLELGDSALYLCASKKATGELFFGEGSRLTVL.

V and J are TRBV15 and TRBJ1-5; maybe TRBD1 (6 bases). The CDR3 runs 18 residues. Germline V CDR1 and CDR2: LNHNV, YYDKDF (reference sequence). The germline V and J ends were trimmed by 2 bases and 4 bases, with 21 bases remaining between them. CDR3 sequence reads: CATSRRLGGAGNNQPQHF. The CDR3 nucleotides are TGTGCCACCAGCAGACGCTTAGGGGGGGCGGGGAATAATCAGCCCCAGCATTTT.

This sequence joins TRBV10-1 and TRBJ2-2, with 7 bases fitting TRBD1. CDR1 is WNHNN, CDR2 SYGVQD, per germline (reference sequence). This CDR3 comprises 16 residues. Trimming cost V 5 bases and J 0 bases; bases outside gene matches: 6. This chain's CDR3 is CASSNWDSPNTGELFF. CDR3 coding DNA: TGCGCCAGCAGTAACTGGGACAGCCCGAACACCGGGGAGCTGTTTTTT.